What follows describes a single TCR beta chain. Its antigen is undetermined. The cDNA for TCR beta came from 5'RACE template switching with UMIs. TCRdb reanalyzed the 5' RACE reads and collapses them to one entry per CDR3 protein, without DNA. Here the sample table reports about 460,000 distinct CDR3 sequences. The data belong to a study of T cells expressing NK-cell markers. Study-level background: Beta-chain profiling covered CD3+CD56+NKG2C+, CD3+CD56+NKG2C- and CD3+CD56-NKG2C+ sorted subsets. The study sequenced eight donors, seven HCMV-seropositive and one seronegative.

Notes on the study in general: HCMV specificity of expanded NKG2C+ T cell clones remained unclear.

The CDR3 has 14 amino acids. Germline V lookup: CDR1 MNHEY, CDR2 SVGAGI. The receptor was derived from a woman aged 45-65 years in good health. The V call is TRBV6-5, the J call TRBJ1-3. Source material: blood T cells: a sorted CD56 or NKG2C T cell subset, CD4+ or CD8+ T cells, or bulk PBMC T cells (not recorded which). CDR3: CASRIQFSGNTIYF.